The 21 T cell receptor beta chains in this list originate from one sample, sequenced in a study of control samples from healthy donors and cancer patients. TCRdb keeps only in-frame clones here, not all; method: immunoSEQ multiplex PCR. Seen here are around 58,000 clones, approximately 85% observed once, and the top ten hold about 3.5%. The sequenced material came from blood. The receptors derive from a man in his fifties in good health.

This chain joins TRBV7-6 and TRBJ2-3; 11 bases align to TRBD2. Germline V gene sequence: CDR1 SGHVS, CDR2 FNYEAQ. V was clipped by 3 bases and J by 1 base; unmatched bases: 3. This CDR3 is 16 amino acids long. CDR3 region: CASSLGTSGRTDTQYF. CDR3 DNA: TGTGCCAGCAGCTTGGGGACTAGCGGTCGCACAGATACGCAGTATTTT.

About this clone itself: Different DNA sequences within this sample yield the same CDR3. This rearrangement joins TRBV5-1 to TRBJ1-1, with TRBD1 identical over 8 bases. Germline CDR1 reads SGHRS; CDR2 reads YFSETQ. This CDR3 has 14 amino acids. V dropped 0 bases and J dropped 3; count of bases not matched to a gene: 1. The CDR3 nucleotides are TGCGCCAGCAGCTTGGCAGGGGGCTACACTGAAGCTTTCTTT. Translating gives CASSLAGGYTEAFF.

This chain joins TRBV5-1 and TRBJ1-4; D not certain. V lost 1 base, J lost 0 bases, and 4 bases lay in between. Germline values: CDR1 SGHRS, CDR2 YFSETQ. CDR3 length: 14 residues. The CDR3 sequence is CASSLLSTNEKLFF. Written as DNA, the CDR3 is TGCGCCAGCAGCTTGTTATCAACTAATGAAAAACTGTTTTTT. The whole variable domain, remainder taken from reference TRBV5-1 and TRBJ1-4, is KAGVTQTPRYLIKTRGQQVTLSCSPISGHRSVSWYQQTPGQGLQFLFEYFSETQRNKGNFPGRFSGRQFSNSRSEMNVSTLELGDSALYLCASSLLSTNEKLFFGSGTQLSVL.

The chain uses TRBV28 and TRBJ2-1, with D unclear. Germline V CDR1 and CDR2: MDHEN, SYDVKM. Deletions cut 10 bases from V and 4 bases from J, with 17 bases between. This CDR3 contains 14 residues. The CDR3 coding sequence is TGTGCCACCGACGAACCCACGGTATACAATGAGCAGTTCTTC. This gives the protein CATDEPTVYNEQFF.

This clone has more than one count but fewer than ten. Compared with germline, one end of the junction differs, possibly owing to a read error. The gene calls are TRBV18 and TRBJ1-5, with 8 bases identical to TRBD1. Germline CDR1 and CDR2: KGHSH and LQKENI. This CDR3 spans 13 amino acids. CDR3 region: CASSPNRGQGAYF. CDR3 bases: TGTGCCAGCTCACCCAATCGAGGACAGGGAGCGTATTTT.

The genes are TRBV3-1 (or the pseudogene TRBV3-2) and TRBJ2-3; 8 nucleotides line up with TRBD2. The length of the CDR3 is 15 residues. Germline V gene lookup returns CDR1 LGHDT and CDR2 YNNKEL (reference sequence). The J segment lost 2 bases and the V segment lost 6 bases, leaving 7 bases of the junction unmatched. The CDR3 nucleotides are TGTGCCAGCAGTCGTCCTGGACTAGCCACAGATACGCAGTATTTT. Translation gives CASSRPGLATDTQYF.

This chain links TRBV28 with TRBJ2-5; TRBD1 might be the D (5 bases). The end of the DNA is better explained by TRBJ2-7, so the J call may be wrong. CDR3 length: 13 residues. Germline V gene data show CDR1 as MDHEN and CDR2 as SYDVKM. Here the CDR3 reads CASRNRPTYEQYF. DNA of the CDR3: TGTGCCAGCAGGAACAGGCCCACCTACGAGCAGTACTTC.

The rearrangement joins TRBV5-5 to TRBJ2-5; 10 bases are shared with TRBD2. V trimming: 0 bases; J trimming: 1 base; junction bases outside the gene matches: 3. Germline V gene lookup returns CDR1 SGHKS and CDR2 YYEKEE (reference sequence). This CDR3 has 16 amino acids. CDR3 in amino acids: CASSLGLAGTQETQYF. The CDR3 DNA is TGTGCCAGCAGCTTGGGACTAGCGGGCACCCAAGAGACCCAGTACTTC.

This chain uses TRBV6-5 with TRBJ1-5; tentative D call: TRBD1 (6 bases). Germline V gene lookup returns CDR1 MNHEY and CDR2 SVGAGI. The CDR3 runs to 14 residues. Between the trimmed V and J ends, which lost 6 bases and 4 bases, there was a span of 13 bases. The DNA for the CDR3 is TGTGCCAGCAGCCTGGACAGTTGGAATCAGCCCCAGCATTTT. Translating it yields CASSLDSWNQPQHF.

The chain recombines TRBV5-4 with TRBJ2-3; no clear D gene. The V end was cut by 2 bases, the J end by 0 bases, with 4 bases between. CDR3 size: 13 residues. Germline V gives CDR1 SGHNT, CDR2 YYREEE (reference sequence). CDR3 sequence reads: CASSFESTDTQYF. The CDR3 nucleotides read TGTGCCAGCAGCTTTGAAAGCACAGATACGCAGTATTTT. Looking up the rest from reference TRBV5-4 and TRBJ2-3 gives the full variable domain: ETGVTQSPTHLIKTRGQQVTLRCSSQSGHNTVSWYQQALGQGPQFIFQYYREEENGRGNFPPRFSGLQFPNYSSELNVNALELDDSALYLCASSFESTDTQYFGPGTRLTVL.

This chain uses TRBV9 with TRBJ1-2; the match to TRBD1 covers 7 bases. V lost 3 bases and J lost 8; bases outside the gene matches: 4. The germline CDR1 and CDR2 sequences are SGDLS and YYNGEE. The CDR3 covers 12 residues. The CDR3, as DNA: TGTGCCAGCAGCGGCGACAGGGAGGGCTACACCTTC. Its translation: CASSGDREGYTF.

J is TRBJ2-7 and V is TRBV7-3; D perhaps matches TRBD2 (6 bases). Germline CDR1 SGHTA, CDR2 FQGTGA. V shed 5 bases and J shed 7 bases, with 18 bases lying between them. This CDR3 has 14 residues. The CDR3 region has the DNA TGTGCCAGCAGCCCCACAGGAGGGGCGGGAGAGCAGTACTTC. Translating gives CASSPTGGAGEQYF. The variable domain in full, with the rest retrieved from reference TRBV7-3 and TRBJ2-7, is GAGVSQTPSNKVTEKGKYVELRCDPISGHTALYWYRQSLGQGPEFLIYFQGTGAADDSGLPNDRFFAVRPEGSVSTLKIQRTERGDSAVYLCASSPTGGAGEQYFGPGTRLTVT.

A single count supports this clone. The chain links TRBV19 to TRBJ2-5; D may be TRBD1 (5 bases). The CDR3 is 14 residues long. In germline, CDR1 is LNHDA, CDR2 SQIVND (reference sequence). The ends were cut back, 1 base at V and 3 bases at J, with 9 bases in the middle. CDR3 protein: CASSIGPGKETQYF. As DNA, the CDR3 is TGTGCCAGTAGTATAGGTCCAGGGAAAGAGACCCAGTACTTC.

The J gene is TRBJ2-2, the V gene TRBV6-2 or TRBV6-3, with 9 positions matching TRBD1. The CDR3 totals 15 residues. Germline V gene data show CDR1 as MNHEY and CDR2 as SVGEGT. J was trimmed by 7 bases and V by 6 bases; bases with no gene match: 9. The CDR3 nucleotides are TGTGCCAGCAGCCGGGGACAGGGATTTGGCGGGGAGCTGTTTTTT. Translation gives CASSRGQGFGGELFF.

The CDR3 spells CASSQASGAQNIQYF. CDR3 bases: TGTGCCAGCAGCCAGGCGTCGGGGGCGCAGAACATTCAGTACTTC. V is TRBV2 and J is TRBJ2-4; tentatively, D is TRBD1 or TRBD2 (6 bases each). Trimming pared 6 bases from V and 7 bases from J, leaving 19 bases between. CDR3 length: 15 amino acids. CDR1 and CDR2 from the germline V gene are SNHLY and FYNNEI.

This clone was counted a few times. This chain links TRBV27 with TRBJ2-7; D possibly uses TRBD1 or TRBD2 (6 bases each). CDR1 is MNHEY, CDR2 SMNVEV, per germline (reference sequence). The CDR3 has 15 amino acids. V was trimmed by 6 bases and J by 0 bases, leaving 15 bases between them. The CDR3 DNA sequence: TGTGCCAGCAGAAGTCCGGGGGCCTCCTCCTACGAGCAGTACTTC. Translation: CASRSPGASSYEQYF.

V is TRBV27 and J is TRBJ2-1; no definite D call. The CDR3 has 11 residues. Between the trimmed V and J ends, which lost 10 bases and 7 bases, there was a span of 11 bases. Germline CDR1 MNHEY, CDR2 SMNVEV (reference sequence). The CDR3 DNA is TGTGCCACCTTTGGCAGGAATGAGCAGTTCTTC. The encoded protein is CATFGRNEQFF.

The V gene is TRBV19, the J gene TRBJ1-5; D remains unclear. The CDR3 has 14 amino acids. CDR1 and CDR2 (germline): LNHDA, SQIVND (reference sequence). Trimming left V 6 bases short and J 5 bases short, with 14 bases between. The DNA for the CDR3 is TGTGCCAGTAGCACATCAAATGGAGATCAGCCCCAGCATTTT. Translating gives CASSTSNGDQPQHF.

The CDR3 DNA reads as TGTGCCAGCAGCGGAGTGACAGTGCAAAATCCCAATGAGCAGTTCTTC. It is translated as CASSGVTVQNPNEQFF. The chain is built from TRBV21-1 and TRBJ2-1; TRBD1 is the table's D call and was not checked against the DNA. TRBV21-1 corresponds to a pseudogene. CDR3 size: 16 residues.

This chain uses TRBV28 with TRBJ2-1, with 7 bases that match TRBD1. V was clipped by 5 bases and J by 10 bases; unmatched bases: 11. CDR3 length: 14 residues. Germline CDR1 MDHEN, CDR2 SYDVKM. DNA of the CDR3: TGTGCCAGCAGTGAGTGGACAGGTTTCCCCGAGCAGTTCTTC. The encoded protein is CASSEWTGFPEQFF. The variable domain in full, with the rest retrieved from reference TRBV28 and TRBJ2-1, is DVKVTQSSRYLVKRTGEKVFLECVQDMDHENMFWYRQDPGLGLRLIYFSYDVKMKEKGDIPEGYSVSREKKERFSLILESASTNQTSMYLCASSEWTGFPEQFFGPGTRLTVL.

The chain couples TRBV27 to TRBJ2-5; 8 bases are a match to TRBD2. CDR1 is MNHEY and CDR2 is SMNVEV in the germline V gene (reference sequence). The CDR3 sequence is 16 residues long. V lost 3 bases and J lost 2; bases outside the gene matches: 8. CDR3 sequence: CASSFDGRGYQETQYF. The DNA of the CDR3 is TGTGCCAGCAGTTTTGACGGGAGGGGGTATCAAGAGACCCAGTACTTC.